Listed below are T cell receptor beta chains from one sample, sequenced in a study of blood T cell repertoires in COVID-19. The repertoire was sequenced with immunoSEQ multiplex PCR; TCRdb's copy has only in-frame clones and lacks some. The sample has 160,000 or so clones, 85% to 90% seen once. Specimen: peripheral blood. Receptor source: a woman in her 70s with COVID-19, enrolled during active disease. Both conserved end residues are part of each CDR3. A D gene is named only where the DNA matches it firmly. Not every row has a clone size; where given, it reads once, few, many or a size class.

TRBJ1-5 | TRBV19 | TRBD1 | - | CASSSGQGVGQPQHF | TGTGCCAGTAGCTCAGGACAGGGGGTAGGTCAGCCCCAGCATTTT
TRBJ1-5 | TRBV7-2 | - | - | CASSPSDRSNQPQHF | TGTGCCAGCAGCCCGTCGGACAGAAGCAATCAGCCCCAGCATTTT
TRBJ2-1 | TRBV6-5 | TRBD2 | - | CASRASGGAREQFF | TGTGCCAGCAGGGCTAGCGGGGGGGCGCGGGAGCAGTTCTTC
TRBJ1-4 | TRBV6-5 | - | - | CASSYSGGGTNEKLFF | TGTGCCAGCAGTTATAGCGGGGGTGGAACTAATGAAAAACTGTTTTTT
TRBJ2-7 | TRBV9 | - | - | CASSREQGSSYEQYF | TGTGCCAGCAGCCGGGAACAGGGTTCAAGCTACGAGCAGTACTTC
TRBJ1-1 | TRBV15 | - | - | CATSREVGRNTEAFF | TGTGCCACCAGCAGGGAGGTAGGAAGGAACACTGAAGCTTTCTTT
TRBJ1-4 | TRBV11-2 | TRBD1 | - | CASSLDGRGAEKLFF | TGTGCCAGCAGCTTAGACGGCAGGGGGGCTGAAAAACTGTTTTTT
TRBJ2-4 | TRBV7-3 | - | many | CASSPSGVAKNIQYF | TGTGCCAGCAGCCCATCGGGGGTAGCCAAAAACATTCAGTACTTC
TRBJ1-1 | TRBV6-5 | TRBD1 | - | CASTRQGNTEAFF | TGTGCCAGCACCCGACAGGGAAACACTGAAGCTTTCTTT
TRBJ2-7 | TRBV6-1 | TRBD2 | - | CASSEGNMWGGSSYEQYF | TGTGCCAGCAGTGAAGGGAATATGTGGGGGGGGAGCTCCTACGAGCAGTACTTC
TRBJ1-1 | TRBV28 | - | - | CASSLGQGLVGIAEAFF | TGTGCCAGCAGTTTAGGGCAGGGCCTTGTAGGGATCGCTGAAGCTTTCTTT
TRBJ1-4 | TRBV7-8 | TRBD1 | once | CASSLERTGEKLFF | TGTGCCAGCAGCTTAGAGAGGACAGGGGAAAAACTGTTTTTT
TRBJ1-1 | TRBV30 | - | - | CAWTQQENTEAFF | TGTGCCTGGACCCAACAGGAGAACACTGAAGCTTTCTTT
TRBJ2-1 | TRBV6-1 | TRBD1 | - | CASSSRTGSYNEQFF | TGTGCCAGCAGTTCCCGGACAGGGAGCTACAATGAGCAGTTCTTC
TRBJ2-7 | TRBV27 | - | - | CASSLGGTTRSYEQYF | TGTGCCAGCAGTTTGGGGGGTACGACACGGTCCTACGAGCAGTACTTC
TRBJ1-5 | TRBV3-1/TRBV3-2 | - | - | CASSQTGQFKQPQHF | TGTGCCAGCAGCCAGACCGGACAGTTTAAACAGCCCCAGCATTTT
TRBJ2-5 | TRBV29-1 | - | - | CSVQGGGKTQYF | TGCAGCGTACAGGGGGGGGGAAAGACCCAGTACTTC
TRBJ2-7 | TRBV21-1 | - | - | CASTAINPEFYSGLFYEQYF | TGTGCCAGCACCGCTATTAACCCAGAATTTTACAGTGGCCTTTTTTACGAGCAGTACTTC
TRBJ1-5 | TRBV19 | - | - | CATRDNNQPQHF | TGTGCCACAAGGGACAACAATCAGCCCCAGCATTTT
TRBJ1-6 | TRBV3-1/TRBV3-2 | - | few | CASSQVQGNSPLHF | TGTGCCAGCAGCCAAGTACAGGGTAATTCACCCCTCCACTTT
TRBJ2-3 | TRBV5-4 | - | - | CASSFDRFSTDTQYF | TGTGCCAGCAGCTTCGACAGGTTTAGCACAGATACGCAGTATTTT
TRBJ2-5 | TRBV15 | - | - | CATSIRFQETQYF | TGTGCCACCAGCATCAGGTTCCAAGAGACCCAGTACTTC
TRBJ1-4 | TRBV5-1 | TRBD1 | - | CASSLAPGTGHEKLFF | TGCGCCAGCAGCTTGGCCCCCGGGACAGGTCATGAAAAACTGTTTTTT
TRBJ1-1 | TRBV5-1 | - | - | CASSPGHHEAFF | TGCGCCAGCAGCCCGGGACACCATGAAGCTTTCTTT
TRBJ2-2 | TRBV7-7 | TRBD1 | - | CASSKGQGAGELFF | TGTGCCAGCAGTAAAGGACAGGGGGCCGGGGAGCTGTTTTTT
TRBJ2-2 | TRBV11-3 | TRBD2 | - | CASSQTGGRAFPGELFF | TGTGCCAGCAGCCAAACGGGAGGGCGGGCATTCCCCGGGGAGCTGTTTTTT
TRBJ2-5 | TRBV18 | TRBD2 | - | CASSPIAGVEETQYF | TGTGCCAGCTCACCTATAGCGGGGGTAGAAGAGACCCAGTACTTC
TRBJ1-1 | TRBV28 | TRBD1 | - | CASSKTTGGTEAFF | TGTGCCAGCAGCAAGACAACAGGGGGGACTGAAGCTTTCTTT
TRBJ1-1 | TRBV5-1 | - | - | CASRSNTEAFF | TGCGCCAGTCGGTCGAACACTGAAGCTTTCTTT